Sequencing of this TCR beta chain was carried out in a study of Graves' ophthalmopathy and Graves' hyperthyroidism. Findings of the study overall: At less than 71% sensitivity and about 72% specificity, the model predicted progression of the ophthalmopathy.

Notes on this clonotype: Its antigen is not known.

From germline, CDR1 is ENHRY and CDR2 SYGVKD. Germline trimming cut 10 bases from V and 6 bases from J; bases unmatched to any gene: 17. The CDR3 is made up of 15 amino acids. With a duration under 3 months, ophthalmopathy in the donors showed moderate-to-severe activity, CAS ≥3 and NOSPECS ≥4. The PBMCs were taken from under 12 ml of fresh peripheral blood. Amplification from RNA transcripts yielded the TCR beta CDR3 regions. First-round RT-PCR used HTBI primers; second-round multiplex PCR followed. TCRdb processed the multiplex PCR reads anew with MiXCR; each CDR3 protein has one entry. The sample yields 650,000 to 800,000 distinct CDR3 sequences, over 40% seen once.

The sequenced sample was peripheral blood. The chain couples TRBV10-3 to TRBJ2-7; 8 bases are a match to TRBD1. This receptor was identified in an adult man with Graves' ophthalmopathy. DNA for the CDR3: TGTGCCAGCAGGGAAAAAGAGACAGGGGTGGGCGAGCAGTACTTC. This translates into CASREKETGVGEQYF.